The 10 T cell receptor beta chains reported below all come from one sample, sequenced in a study of Ad26.COV2.S vaccination and SARS-CoV-2 variants. Clones were sequenced by immunoSEQ multiplex PCR, and TCRdb holds only the in-frame ones, with some missing. The sample yields fewer than 600,000 clones, about 88% seen once. The treatment denotes: approximately 18 received Ad26.COV2.S at low or high dose, single or two shots; several received placebo; per-sample allocation not given. Sampling was performed 63 days after the first vaccine or placebo injection. The sequencing used peripheral blood, collected in a trial of Ad26.COV2.S vaccine versus placebo. Source of these receptors: a person between 18 and 59 years old who received the Ad26.COV2.S COVID-19 vaccine or a placebo.

This clone was recorded only once. The chain has TRBV20-1 and TRBJ2-7; D is ambiguous. The CDR3 spans 10 residues. Between the trimmed V and J ends, which lost 5 bases and 6 bases, there was a span of 8 bases. The germline gives CDR1 DFQATT, CDR2 SNEGSKA (reference sequence). As DNA, the CDR3 is TGCAGTGCTGGGGTGCCCGAGCAGTACTTC. It encodes CSAGVPEQYF.

The V and J genes are TRBV5-4 and TRBJ2-5; D gene ambiguous. CDR3 length equals 14 residues. Trimming left V 4 bases short and J 1 base short, with 11 bases between. Germline lookup yields CDR1 SGHNT and CDR2 YYREEE (reference sequence). The DNA of the CDR3 is TGTGCCAGCAGCCCGCGGAATCTCCAAGAGACCCAGTACTTC. It yields the protein CASSPRNLQETQYF.

This clone appeared a few times. CDR3: CASSLVDSGRGSYEQYF. The CDR3 region has the DNA TGTGCCAGCAGCTTAGTAGATAGCGGGAGAGGCTCCTACGAGCAGTACTTC. This sequence joins TRBV7-9 and TRBJ2-7; 9 bases map to TRBD2. Germline V lookup: CDR1 SEHNR, CDR2 FQNEAQ (reference sequence). The CDR3 runs 17 residues. The junction had 7 bases not matched to a gene; V was cut back by 1 base and J by 0 bases.

The V call is TRBV7-9, the J call TRBJ2-2, with TRBD2 identical over 8 bases. Trimming at V came to 5 bases and at J to 0 bases, leaving 11 bases not matched to a gene. The germline V gene encodes CDR1 SEHNR and CDR2 FQNEAQ (reference sequence). The CDR3 extends over 18 amino acids. CDR3 protein: CASSPEPGRAPNTGELFF. CDR3 DNA: TGTGCCAGCAGCCCAGAACCCGGGAGGGCTCCGAACACCGGGGAGCTGTTTTTT.

This sequence joins TRBV6-2 or TRBV6-3 and TRBJ1-1; D is possibly TRBD1 (5 bases). The ends were cut back, 5 bases at V and 6 bases at J, with 16 bases in the middle. This CDR3 contains 14 residues. Germline lookup yields CDR1 MNHEY and CDR2 SVGEGT. CDR3 protein: CASSPTLGAAEAFF. DNA of the CDR3: TGTGCCAGCAGTCCCACCCTAGGGGCAGCTGAAGCTTTCTTT.

The V call is TRBV27, the J call TRBJ1-4, with a possible D match to TRBD1 (5 bases). Trimming pared 3 bases from V and 0 bases from J, leaving 11 bases between. This CDR3 has 16 residues. Germline CDR1 is MNHEY and CDR2 is SMNVEV (reference sequence). The CDR3 nucleotides are TGTGCCAGCAGTTTGGCCAGGGTACCAACTAATGAAAAACTGTTTTTT. Translating gives CASSLARVPTNEKLFF.

This chain links TRBV24-1 with TRBJ2-1; 9 bases are shared with TRBD2. The CDR3 contains 16 residues. The germline V gene has CDR1 KGHDR and CDR2 SFDVKD. The J segment lost 9 bases and the V segment lost 0 bases, leaving 8 bases of the junction unmatched. CDR3 sequence (DNA): TGTGCCACCAGTGATTTGCAAGGGACTAGCCCCGTTGAGCAGTTCTTC. Protein product: CATSDLQGTSPVEQFF.

The chain combines TRBV9 with TRBJ2-4, with 9 bases that match TRBD1. Germline values: CDR1 SGDLS, CDR2 YYNGEE. The V gene end was trimmed by 2 bases and the J gene end by 6 bases; junction bases not matched to a gene: 3. The CDR3 length is 14 residues. The CDR3 region is CASSVGQGLNIQYF. In nucleotides, the CDR3 is TGTGCCAGCAGCGTGGGACAGGGCCTAAACATTCAGTACTTC. Based on the CDR3 plus reference TRBV9 and TRBJ2-4, the full variable domain is DSGVTQTPKHLITATGQRVTLRCSPRSGDLSVYWYQQSLDQGLQFLIQYYNGEERAKGNILERFSAQQFPDLHSELNLSSLELGDSALYFCASSVGQGLNIQYFGAGTRLSVL.

This chain connects TRBV3-1 (or the pseudogene TRBV3-2) to TRBJ1-2; 10 bases map to TRBD1. Germline V CDR1 and CDR2: LGHDT, YNNKEL (reference sequence). The CDR3 spans 14 residues. V lost 4 bases and J lost 7; bases outside the gene matches: 6. The CDR3 is CASSLGQGMGGYTF. DNA for the CDR3: TGTGCCAGCAGCCTGGGACAGGGGATGGGTGGCTACACCTTC.

This clone was seen only a few times. The chain carries TRBV11-2 and TRBJ1-2; D might be TRBD1 (5 bases). In germline, CDR1 is SGHAT, CDR2 FQNNGV. The length of the CDR3 is 15 residues. V lost 5 bases and J lost 0, with 13 bases in between. The CDR3 DNA sequence: TGTGCCAGCAGCCCACAGGCGGGCCCTAACTATGGCTACACCTTC. Protein: CASSPQAGPNYGYTF.